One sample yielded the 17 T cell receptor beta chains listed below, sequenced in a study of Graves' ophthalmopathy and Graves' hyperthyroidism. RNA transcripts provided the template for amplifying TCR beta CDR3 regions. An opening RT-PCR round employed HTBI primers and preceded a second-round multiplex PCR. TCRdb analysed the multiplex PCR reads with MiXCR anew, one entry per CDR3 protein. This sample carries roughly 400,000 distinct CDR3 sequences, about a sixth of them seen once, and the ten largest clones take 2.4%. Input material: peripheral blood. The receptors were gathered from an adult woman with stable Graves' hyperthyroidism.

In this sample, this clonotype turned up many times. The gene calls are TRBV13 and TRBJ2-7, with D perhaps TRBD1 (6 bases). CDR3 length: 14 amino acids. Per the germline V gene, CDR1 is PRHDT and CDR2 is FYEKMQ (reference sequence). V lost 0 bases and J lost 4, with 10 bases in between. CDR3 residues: CASSLGGHLYEQYF. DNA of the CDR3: TGTGCCAGCAGCTTAGGGGGACACCTATACGAGCAGTACTTC.

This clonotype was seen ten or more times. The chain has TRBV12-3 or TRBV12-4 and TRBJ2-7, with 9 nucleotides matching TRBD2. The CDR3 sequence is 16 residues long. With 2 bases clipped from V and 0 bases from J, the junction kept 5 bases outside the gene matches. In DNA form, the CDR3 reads TGTGCCAGCAGTTTACGGATAGCGGGGGCCTCCTACGAGCAGTACTTC. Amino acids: CASSLRIAGASYEQYF.

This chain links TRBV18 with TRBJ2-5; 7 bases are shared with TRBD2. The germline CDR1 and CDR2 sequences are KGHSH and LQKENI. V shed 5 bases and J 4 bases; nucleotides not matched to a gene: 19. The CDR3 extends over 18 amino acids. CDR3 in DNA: TGTGCCAGCTCAACGAATACCGCCCACGGGTCGGGAGGAGAGACCCAGTACTTC. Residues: CASSTNTAHGSGGETQYF.

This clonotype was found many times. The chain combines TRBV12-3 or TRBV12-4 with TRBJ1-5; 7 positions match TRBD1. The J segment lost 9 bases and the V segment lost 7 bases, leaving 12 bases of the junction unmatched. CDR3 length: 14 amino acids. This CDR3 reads CASTLGQSLGPQHF. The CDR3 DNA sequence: TGTGCCAGCACCCTGGGACAGAGCCTTGGGCCCCAGCATTTT.

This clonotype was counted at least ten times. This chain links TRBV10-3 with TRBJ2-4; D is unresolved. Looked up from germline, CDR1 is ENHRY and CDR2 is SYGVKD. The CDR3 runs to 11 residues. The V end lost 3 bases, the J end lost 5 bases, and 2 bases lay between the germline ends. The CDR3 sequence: CAISEENIQYF. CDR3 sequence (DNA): TGTGCCATCAGTGAAGAAAACATTCAGTACTTC.

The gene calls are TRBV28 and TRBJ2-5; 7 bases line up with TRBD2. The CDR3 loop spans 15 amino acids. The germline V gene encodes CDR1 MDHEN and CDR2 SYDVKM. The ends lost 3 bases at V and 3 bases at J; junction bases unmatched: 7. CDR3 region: CASSFYGRRKETQYF. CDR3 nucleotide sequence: TGTGCCAGCAGTTTCTACGGGAGGCGAAAAGAGACCCAGTACTTC. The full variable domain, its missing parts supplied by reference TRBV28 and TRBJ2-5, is DVKVTQSSRYLVKRTGEKVFLECVQDMDHENMFWYRQDPGLGLRLIYFSYDVKMKEKGDIPEGYSVSREKKERFSLILESASTNQTSMYLCASSFYGRRKETQYFGPGTRLLVL.

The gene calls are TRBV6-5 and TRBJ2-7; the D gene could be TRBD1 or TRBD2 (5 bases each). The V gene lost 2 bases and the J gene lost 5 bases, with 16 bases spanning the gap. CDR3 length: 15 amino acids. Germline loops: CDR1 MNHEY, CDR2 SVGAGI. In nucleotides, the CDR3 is TGTGCCAGCAGTTACCAAGGGACGGCTATTGACGAGCAGTACTTC. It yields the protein CASSYQGTAIDEQYF.

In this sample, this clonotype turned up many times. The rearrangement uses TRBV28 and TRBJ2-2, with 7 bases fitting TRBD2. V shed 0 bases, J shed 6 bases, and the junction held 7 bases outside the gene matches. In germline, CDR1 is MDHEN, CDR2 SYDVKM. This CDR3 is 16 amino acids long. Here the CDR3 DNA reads TGTGCCAGCAGTTTATGGGCGGGAGCCCCATCCGGGGAGCTGTTTTTT. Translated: CASSLWAGAPSGELFF.

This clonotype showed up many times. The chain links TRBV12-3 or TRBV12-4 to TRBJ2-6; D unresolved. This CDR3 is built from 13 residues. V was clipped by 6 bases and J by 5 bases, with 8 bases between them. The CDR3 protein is CASRTARANVLTF. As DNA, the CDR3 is TGTGCCAGCAGAACAGCTAGGGCCAACGTCCTGACTTTC.

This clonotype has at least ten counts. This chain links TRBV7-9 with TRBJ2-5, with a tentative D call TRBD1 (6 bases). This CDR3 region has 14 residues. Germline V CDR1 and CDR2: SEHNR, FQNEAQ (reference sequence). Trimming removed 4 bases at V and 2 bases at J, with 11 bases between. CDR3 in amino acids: CASSSDRLQETQYF. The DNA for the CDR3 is TGTGCCAGCAGCTCCGACAGGTTACAAGAGACCCAGTACTTC.

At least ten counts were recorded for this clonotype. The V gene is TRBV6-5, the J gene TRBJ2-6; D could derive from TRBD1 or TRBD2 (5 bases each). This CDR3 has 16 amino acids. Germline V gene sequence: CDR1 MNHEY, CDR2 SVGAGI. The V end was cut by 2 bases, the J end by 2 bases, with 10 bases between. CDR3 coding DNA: TGTGCCAGCAGTTACCTCCGGGGCCCTGGGGCCAACGTCCTGACTTTC. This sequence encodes CASSYLRGPGANVLTF.

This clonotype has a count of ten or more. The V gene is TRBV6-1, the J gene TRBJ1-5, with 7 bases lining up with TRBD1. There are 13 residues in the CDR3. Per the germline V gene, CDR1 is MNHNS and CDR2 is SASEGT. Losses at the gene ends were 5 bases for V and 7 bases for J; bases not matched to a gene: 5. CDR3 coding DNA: TGTGCCAGCAGTCCGACAGGGTACCAGCCCCAGCATTTT. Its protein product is CASSPTGYQPQHF.

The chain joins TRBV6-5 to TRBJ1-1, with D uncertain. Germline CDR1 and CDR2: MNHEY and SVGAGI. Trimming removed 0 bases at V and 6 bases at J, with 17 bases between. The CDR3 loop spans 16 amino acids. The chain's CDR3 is CASSYSTGGVGAEAFF. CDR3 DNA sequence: TGTGCCAGCAGTTACTCGACCGGCGGTGTCGGCGCTGAAGCTTTCTTT.

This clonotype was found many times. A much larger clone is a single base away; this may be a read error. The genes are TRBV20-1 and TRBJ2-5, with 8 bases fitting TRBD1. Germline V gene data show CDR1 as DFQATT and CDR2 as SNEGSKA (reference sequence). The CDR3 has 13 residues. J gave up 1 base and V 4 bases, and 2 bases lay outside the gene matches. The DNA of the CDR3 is TGCAGTGCTACAGGACAGGGCCAAGAGACCCAGTACTTC. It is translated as CSATGQGQETQYF.

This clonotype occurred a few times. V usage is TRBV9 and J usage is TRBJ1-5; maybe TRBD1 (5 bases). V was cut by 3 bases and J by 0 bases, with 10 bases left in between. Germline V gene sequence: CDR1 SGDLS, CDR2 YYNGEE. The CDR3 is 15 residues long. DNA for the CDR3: TGTGCCAGCAGCGCGGGTGGGGCTAGCAATCAGCCCCAGCATTTT. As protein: CASSAGGASNQPQHF.

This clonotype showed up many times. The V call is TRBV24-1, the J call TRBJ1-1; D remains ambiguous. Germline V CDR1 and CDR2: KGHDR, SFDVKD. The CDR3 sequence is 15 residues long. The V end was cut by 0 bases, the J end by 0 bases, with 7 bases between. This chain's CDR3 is CATSDLLGLNTEAFF. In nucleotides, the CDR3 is TGTGCCACCAGTGATTTGCTTGGCCTGAACACTGAAGCTTTCTTT.

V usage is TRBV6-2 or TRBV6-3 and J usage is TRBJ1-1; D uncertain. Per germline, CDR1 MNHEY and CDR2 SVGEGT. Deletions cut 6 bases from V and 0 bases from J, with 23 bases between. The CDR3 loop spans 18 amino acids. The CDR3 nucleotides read TGTGCCAGCAGCCATATTTTGGGCTCTAGCCGAATGAACACTGAAGCTTTCTTT. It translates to CASSHILGSSRMNTEAFF.